This entry is about one T cell receptor beta chain. The sample is drawn from a study of blood T cell repertoires in COVID-19. V was clipped by 4 bases and J by 0 bases; unmatched bases: 2. This CDR3 spans 14 amino acids. Germline values: CDR1 MNHEY, CDR2 SVGAGI. Profiling relied on immunoSEQ multiplex PCR, and the TCRdb table lists in-frame clones only, not all of them. The sample lists about 170,000 clones; 87% were seen once. The sequence derives from a man between 18 and 29 years old with active or convalescent COVID-19. The rearrangement uses TRBV6-5 and TRBJ1-2, with 7 bases fitting TRBD1. Sequenced material: peripheral blood. CDR3 in amino acids: CASSWDRTNYGYTF. CDR3 sequence (DNA): TGTGCCAGCAGTTGGGACAGAACTAACTATGGCTACACCTTC.